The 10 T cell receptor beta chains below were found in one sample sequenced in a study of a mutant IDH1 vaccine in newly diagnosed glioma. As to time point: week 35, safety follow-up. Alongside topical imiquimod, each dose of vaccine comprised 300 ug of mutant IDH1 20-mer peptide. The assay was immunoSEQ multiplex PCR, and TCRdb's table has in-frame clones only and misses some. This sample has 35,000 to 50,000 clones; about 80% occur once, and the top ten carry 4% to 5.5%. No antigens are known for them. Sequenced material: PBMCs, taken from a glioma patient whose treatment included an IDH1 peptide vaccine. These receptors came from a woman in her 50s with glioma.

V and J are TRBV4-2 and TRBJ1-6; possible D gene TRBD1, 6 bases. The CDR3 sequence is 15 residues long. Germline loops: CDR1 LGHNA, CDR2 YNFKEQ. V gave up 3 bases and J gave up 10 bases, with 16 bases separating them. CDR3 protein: CASSQGAPAGSPLHF. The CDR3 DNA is TGTGCCAGCAGCCAGGGGGCCCCCGCTGGCTCACCCCTCCACTTT.

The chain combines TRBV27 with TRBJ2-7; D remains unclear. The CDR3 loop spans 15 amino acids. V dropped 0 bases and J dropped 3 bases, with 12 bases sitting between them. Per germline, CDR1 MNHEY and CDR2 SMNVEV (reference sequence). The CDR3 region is CASSLSVTTNYEQYF. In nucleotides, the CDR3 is TGTGCCAGCAGTTTATCAGTTACTACAAACTACGAGCAGTACTTC.

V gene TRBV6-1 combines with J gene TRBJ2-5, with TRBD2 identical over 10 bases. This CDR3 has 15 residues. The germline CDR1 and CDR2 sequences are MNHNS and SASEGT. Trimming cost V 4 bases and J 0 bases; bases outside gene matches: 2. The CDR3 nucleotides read TGTGCCAGCAGTGTTAGCGGGGGGAACCAAGAGACCCAGTACTTC. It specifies CASSVSGGNQETQYF.

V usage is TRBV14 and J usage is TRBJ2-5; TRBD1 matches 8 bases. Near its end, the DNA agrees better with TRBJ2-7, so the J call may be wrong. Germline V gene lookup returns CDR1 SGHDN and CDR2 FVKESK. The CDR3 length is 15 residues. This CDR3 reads CASSRDGTGAYEQYF. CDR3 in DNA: TGTGCCAGCAGCAGGGATGGGACAGGAGCCTACGAGCAGTACTTC.

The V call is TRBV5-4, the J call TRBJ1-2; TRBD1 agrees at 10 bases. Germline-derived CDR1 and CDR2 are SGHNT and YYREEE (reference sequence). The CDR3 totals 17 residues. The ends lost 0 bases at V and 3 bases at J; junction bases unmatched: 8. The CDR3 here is CASSLAMAGTGDYGYTF. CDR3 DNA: TGTGCCAGCAGCTTGGCCATGGCAGGGACAGGGGACTATGGCTACACCTTC.

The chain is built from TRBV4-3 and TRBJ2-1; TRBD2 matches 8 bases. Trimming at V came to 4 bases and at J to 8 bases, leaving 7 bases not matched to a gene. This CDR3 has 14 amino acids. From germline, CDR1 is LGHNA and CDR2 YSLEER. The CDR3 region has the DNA TGCGCCAGCAGCCGTTCGGGGGGGTTTTATGAGCAGTTCTTC. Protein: CASSRSGGFYEQFF.

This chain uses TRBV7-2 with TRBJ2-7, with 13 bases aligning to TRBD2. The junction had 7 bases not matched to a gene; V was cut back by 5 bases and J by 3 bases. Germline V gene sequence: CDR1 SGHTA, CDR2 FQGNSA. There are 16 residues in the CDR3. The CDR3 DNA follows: TGTGCCAGCAGCCGGAGGACTAGCGGGGGACGCTACGAGCAGTACTTC. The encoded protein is CASSRRTSGGRYEQYF. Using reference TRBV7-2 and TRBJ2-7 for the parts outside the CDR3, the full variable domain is GAGVSQSPSNKVTEKGKDVELRCDPISGHTALYWYRQSLGQGLEFLIYFQGNSAPDKSGLPSDRFSAERTGGSVSTLTIQRTQQEDSAVYLCASSRRTSGGRYEQYFGPGTRLTVT.

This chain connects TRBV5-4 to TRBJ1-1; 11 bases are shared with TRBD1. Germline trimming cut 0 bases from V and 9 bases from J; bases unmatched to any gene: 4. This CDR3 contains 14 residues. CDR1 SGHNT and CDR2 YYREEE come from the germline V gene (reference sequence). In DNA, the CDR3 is TGTGCCAGCAGCTTGGGGGGACAGGGGGAGAAAGCTTTCTTT. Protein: CASSLGGQGEKAFF. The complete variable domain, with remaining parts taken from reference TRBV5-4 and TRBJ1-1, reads ETGVTQSPTHLIKTRGQQVTLRCSSQSGHNTVSWYQQALGQGPQFIFQYYREEENGRGNFPPRFSGLQFPNYSSELNVNALELDDSALYLCASSLGGQGEKAFFGQGTRLTVV.

The CDR3 reads CASSGGGDEAFF. For the CDR3, the DNA is TGCGCCAGCAGCGGTGGGGGGGATGAAGCTTTCTTT. The chain combines TRBV5-1 with TRBJ1-1; D might be TRBD1 (5 bases). The germline V gene encodes CDR1 SGHRS and CDR2 YFSETQ. This CDR3 has 12 amino acids. Trimming shortened V by 4 bases and J by 7 bases, and 11 bases separated the two germline ends.

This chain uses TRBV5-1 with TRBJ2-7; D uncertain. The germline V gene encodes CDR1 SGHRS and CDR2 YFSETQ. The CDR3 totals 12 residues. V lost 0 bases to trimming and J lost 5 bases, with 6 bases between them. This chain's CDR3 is CASSLGLDEQYF. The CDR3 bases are TGCGCCAGCAGCTTGGGGTTAGACGAGCAGTACTTC.